These 29 T cell receptor beta chains were sequenced from one sample in a study of T cell changes during pregnancy in multiple sclerosis. TCRdb keeps only in-frame clones here, not all; method: immunoSEQ multiplex PCR. The sample records 90,000 to 120,000 clones, around 93% being singletons. Source: peripheral blood, taken in the third trimester of pregnancy. These receptors came from a female donor in good health, enrolled as a control in a pregnancy study.

The V and J genes are TRBV19 and TRBJ1-1; D remains ambiguous. Germline loops: CDR1 LNHDA, CDR2 SQIVND (reference sequence). Trimming removed 6 bases from V and 0 bases from J, with 20 bases in between. This CDR3 is 17 amino acids long. The CDR3 loop reads CASRKGGGEGVNTEAFF. DNA for the CDR3: TGTGCCAGTAGGAAAGGAGGCGGGGAGGGCGTGAACACTGAAGCTTTCTTT.

The chain couples TRBV30 to TRBJ2-1; possible D gene TRBD2, 6 bases. The CDR3 spans 12 residues. Germline V lookup: CDR1 GTSNPN, CDR2 SVGIG (reference sequence). With 3 bases removed from V and 10 bases from J, the gap between germline ends came to 13 bases. DNA for the CDR3: TGTGCCTGGAGACCTGCGGGGTCGGAGCAGTTCTTC. This translates into CAWRPAGSEQFF. Variable domain in full (rest from reference TRBV30 and TRBJ2-1): SQTIHQWPATLVQPVGSPLSLECTVEGTSNPNLYWYRQAAGRGLQLLFYSVGIGQISSEVPQNLSASRPQDRQFILSSKKLLLSDSGFYLCAWRPAGSEQFFGPGTRLTVL.

V and J are TRBV5-1 and TRBJ1-1; maybe TRBD1 (6 bases). CDR1 is SGHRS and CDR2 is YFSETQ in the germline V gene. Trimming removed 5 bases from V and 8 bases from J, with 13 bases in between. The CDR3 extends over 12 amino acids. CDR3: CASRDDDREAFF. The CDR3 DNA follows: TGCGCCAGCAGGGACGACGACAGGGAAGCTTTCTTT.

V usage is TRBV7-2 and J usage is TRBJ2-1; 10 positions agree with TRBD2. The CDR3 covers 17 residues. CDR1 is SGHTA and CDR2 is FQGNSA in the germline V gene. V dropped 4 bases and J dropped 6; count of bases not matched to a gene: 12. CDR3 sequence (DNA): TGTGCCAGCAGCTACTCCGGTAGCGGGGGGAGCTTCAATGAGCAGTTCTTC. As protein: CASSYSGSGGSFNEQFF.

The chain has TRBV7-3 and TRBJ2-3; D call uncertain. Germline lookup yields CDR1 SGHTA and CDR2 FQGTGA. V was clipped by 4 bases and J by 1 base, with 9 bases between them. The CDR3 is 14 residues long. The CDR3 sequence is CASSSAMGTDTQYF. DNA of the CDR3: TGTGCCAGCAGCTCCGCGATGGGCACAGATACGCAGTATTTT.

The genes are TRBV11-2 and TRBJ1-1; D perhaps matches TRBD1 (5 bases). Trimming cost V 3 bases and J 0 bases, with 23 bases left between them. The germline V gene has CDR1 SGHAT and CDR2 FQNNGV. The CDR3 is 19 amino acids. The CDR3 DNA reads TGTGCCAGCAGCTTCGGAGGCCCCTCGGGGGGGATAGTGAACACTGAAGCTTTCTTT. It is translated as CASSFGGPSGGIVNTEAFF.

The chain carries TRBV19 and TRBJ1-1; D possibly corresponds to TRBD1 (6 bases). Germline V gives CDR1 LNHDA, CDR2 SQIVND (reference sequence). This CDR3 contains 17 residues. Trimming removed 7 bases at V and 0 bases at J, with 21 bases between. The CDR3: CASTLFAGQSMNTEAFF. The CDR3 DNA sequence: TGTGCCAGTACCTTATTCGCCGGACAGAGCATGAACACTGAAGCTTTCTTT.

Remarks on this clone: The junction differs from germline at one of its ends, possibly a read error. This chain joins TRBV19 and TRBJ1-5, with a tentative D call TRBD1 (6 bases). The CDR3 is 12 residues long. Looked up from germline, CDR1 is LNHDA and CDR2 is SQIVND (reference sequence). The CDR3 DNA is TGTGCCAGCAGTACAGGGAAAGAGCCCCAGCATTTT. Translated, it gives CASSTGKEPQHF.

The rearrangement links TRBV29-1 to TRBJ1-1; D ambiguous. CDR3 length: 13 residues. Germline lookup yields CDR1 SQVTM and CDR2 ANQGSEA. With 6 bases removed from V and 0 bases from J, the gap between germline ends came to 11 bases. In DNA, the CDR3 is TGCAGCGTCAAACAGACCTTGAACACTGAAGCTTTCTTT. It translates to CSVKQTLNTEAFF. Full variable domain (outside the CDR3, taken from reference TRBV29-1 and TRBJ1-1): SAVISQKPSRDICQRGTSLTIQCQVDSQVTMMFWYRQQPGQSLTLIATANQGSEATYESGFVIDKFPISRPNLTFSTLTVSNMSPEDSSIYLCSVKQTLNTEAFFGQGTRLTVV.

The gene calls are TRBV7-2 and TRBJ1-4; 7 bases align to TRBD1. V shed 1 base, J shed 4 bases, and the junction held 3 bases outside the gene matches. The germline CDR1 and CDR2 sequences are SGHTA and FQGNSA. This CDR3 contains 15 residues. CDR3 amino acids: CASSLVGQLNEKLFF. The DNA for the CDR3 is TGTGCCAGCAGCTTAGTGGGACAGCTTAATGAAAAACTGTTTTTT.

V gene TRBV4-3 combines with J gene TRBJ2-3, with TRBD2 matching 9 bases. Germline CDR1 LGHNA, CDR2 YSLEER. Trimming at V came to 3 bases and at J to 4 bases, leaving 11 bases not matched to a gene. This CDR3 region has 17 residues. The DNA for the CDR3 is TGCGCCAGCAGCCAGTCCGCAGCGGGGGGAACGCCAGATACGCAGTATTTT. This codes for CASSQSAAGGTPDTQYF.

This clone was observed once. The J gene is TRBJ2-3, the V gene TRBV5-5; D is uncertain. This CDR3 has 19 residues. Germline CDR1 is SGHKS and CDR2 is YYEKEE (reference sequence). V lost 1 base to trimming and J lost 2 bases, with 23 bases between them. CDR3 sequence reads: CASSLITQNIPYVTDTQYF. DNA of the CDR3: TGTGCCAGCAGCTTGATAACACAGAATATACCCTATGTCACAGATACGCAGTATTTT.

There are a few counts of this clone. The chain employs TRBV30 and TRBJ1-2; 7 bases map to TRBD1. Germline trimming cut 2 bases from V and 4 bases from J; bases unmatched to any gene: 7. This CDR3 region has 14 residues. Per germline, CDR1 GTSNPN and CDR2 SVGIG (reference sequence). The CDR3 DNA sequence: TGTGCCTGGAGTAGAGTGACAGGGTTCTATGGCTACACCTTC. Its translation is CAWSRVTGFYGYTF.

V usage is TRBV29-1 and J usage is TRBJ2-1; 8 bases agree with TRBD2. The CDR3 totals 15 residues. Trimming at V came to 6 bases and at J to 0 bases, leaving 7 bases not matched to a gene. Germline V gene data show CDR1 as SQVTM and CDR2 as ANQGSEA. CDR3 sequence (DNA): TGCAGCGTGCGGGGGGAAGGAAGCTCCTACAATGAGCAGTTCTTC. This translates into CSVRGEGSSYNEQFF.

The chain couples TRBV7-9 to TRBJ1-5, with 9 bases identical to TRBD1. CDR1 SEHNR and CDR2 FQNEAQ come from the germline V gene (reference sequence). The CDR3 is made up of 14 amino acids. J gave up 5 bases and V 8 bases, and 7 bases lay outside the gene matches. The CDR3 spells CASPPGQGHQPQHF. The CDR3 DNA reads as TGTGCCAGCCCACCGGGACAGGGTCATCAGCCCCAGCATTTT.

The CDR3 bases are TGTGCCAGTCGAGAGACAGGGTTCACAGATACGCAGTATTTT. Translated, it gives CASRETGFTDTQYF. The chain uses TRBV19 and TRBJ2-3, with 7 bases aligning to TRBD1. The CDR3 spans 14 residues. Looked up from germline, CDR1 is LNHDA and CDR2 is SQIVND (reference sequence). V trimming: 8 bases; J trimming: 2 bases; junction bases outside the gene matches: 7.

This clone has a single count. The chain has TRBV7-3 and TRBJ2-1; a possible D gene is TRBD1 (5 bases). The CDR3 is made up of 16 amino acids. Germline V gene sequence: CDR1 SGHTA, CDR2 FQGTGA. With 5 bases removed from V and 2 bases from J, the gap between germline ends came to 16 bases. The CDR3 sequence: CASSTQGFLAYNEQFF. The CDR3 DNA sequence: TGTGCCAGCAGCACCCAGGGATTTTTGGCCTACAATGAGCAGTTCTTC.

This chain links TRBV19 with TRBJ2-3, with TRBD2 matching 9 bases. J gave up 1 base and V 0 bases, and 5 bases lay outside the gene matches. CDR1 and CDR2 from the germline V gene are LNHDA and SQIVND (reference sequence). CDR3 length: 17 amino acids. CDR3 sequence reads: CASSIDPGLAGTDTQYF. In nucleotides, the CDR3 is TGTGCCAGTAGTATAGACCCGGGACTAGCTGGCACAGATACGCAGTATTTT.

This clone was counted between two and nine times. This chain joins TRBV9 and TRBJ2-3; 10 bases are a match to TRBD2. Per germline, CDR1 SGDLS and CDR2 YYNGEE. The trim removed 2 bases at V and 2 bases at J, leaving 17 bases unmatched. The CDR3 has 20 amino acids. CDR3 amino acids: CASSVGFSGGSRGLTDTQYF. DNA of the CDR3: TGTGCCAGCAGCGTGGGTTTTAGCGGGGGGTCGCGGGGACTCACAGATACGCAGTATTTT.

The chain carries TRBV6-1 and TRBJ2-3; D perhaps matches TRBD1 (6 bases). This CDR3 is 12 amino acids long. Trimming removed 6 bases at V and 3 bases at J, with 7 bases between. Per germline, CDR1 MNHNS and CDR2 SASEGT. Written as DNA, the CDR3 is TGTGCCAGCAGCAGGGGTACAGATACGCAGTATTTT. This translates into CASSRGTDTQYF.

The V gene is TRBV21-1, the J gene TRBJ2-7; the table's D call, TRBD2, was not checked against the DNA. TRBV21-1 is a recognized pseudogene. The CDR3 has 19 amino acids. In nucleotides, the CDR3 is TGTGCCAGCAGCAAAAAAGTTCCTACATTTAGGGAGACAACCTACGAGCAGTACTTC. Residues: CASSKKVPTFRETTYEQYF.

This clone has a single count. The rearrangement uses TRBV6-5 and TRBJ2-5, with 14 bases fitting TRBD2. This CDR3 contains 16 residues. After removal of 4 bases from V and 5 bases from J, the junction contained 6 bases not matched to a gene. The V gene's germline CDR1 is MNHEY and CDR2 SVGAGI. The chain's CDR3 is CASSSPGLAGGETQYF. CDR3 DNA: TGTGCCAGCAGTTCCCCTGGACTAGCGGGGGGTGAGACCCAGTACTTC.

This clone was observed a handful of times. The gene calls are TRBV15 and TRBJ1-5; no clear D. Trimming pared 2 bases from V and 0 bases from J, leaving 11 bases between. The length of the CDR3 is 16 residues. The germline V gene encodes CDR1 LNHNV and CDR2 YYDKDF (reference sequence). CDR3 amino acids: CATSRNWQVSNQPQHF. CDR3 nucleotide sequence: TGTGCCACCAGCAGAAACTGGCAGGTTAGCAATCAGCCCCAGCATTTT.

This clone was observed once. This rearrangement joins TRBV18 to TRBJ2-3, with D hard to call. V lost 5 bases, J lost 4 bases, and 4 bases lay in between. CDR3 length: 11 residues. In germline, CDR1 is KGHSH, CDR2 LQKENI. The CDR3 DNA reads TGTGCCAGCTCAACTTCAGATACGCAGTATTTT. Translation: CASSTSDTQYF.

The chain employs TRBV30 and TRBJ1-1; 7 bases map to TRBD1. CDR1 and CDR2 (germline): GTSNPN, SVGIG (reference sequence). The CDR3 is made up of 12 amino acids. With V trimmed by 4 bases and J by 6 bases, 5 bases remained unmatched. CDR3 residues: CAWKRQGSEAFF. The CDR3 nucleotides are TGTGCCTGGAAAAGACAGGGATCTGAAGCTTTCTTT.

J is TRBJ1-6 and V is TRBV7-3, with D unresolved. Germline lookup yields CDR1 SGHTA and CDR2 FQGTGA. This CDR3 has 13 residues. V gave up 5 bases and J gave up 11 bases, with 13 bases separating them. The CDR3 protein is CASSPQGRPPLHF. The CDR3 DNA follows: TGTGCCAGCAGCCCCCAAGGCAGGCCACCCCTCCACTTT.

This CDR3 is CASSFRRGSSNTEAFF. CDR3 DNA sequence: TGTGCCAGCAGCTTTAGGCGGGGCAGTAGCAACACTGAAGCTTTCTTT. V gene TRBV7-9 combines with J gene TRBJ1-1, with D maybe TRBD1 (5 bases). The CDR3 loop spans 16 amino acids. Germline V gene data show CDR1 as SEHNR and CDR2 as FQNEAQ (reference sequence). Trimming pared 3 bases from V and 2 bases from J, leaving 16 bases between.

The rearrangement links TRBV30 to TRBJ1-1; 7 nucleotides agree with TRBD1. CDR3 size: 12 residues. CDR1 GTSNPN and CDR2 SVGIG come from the germline V gene (reference sequence). J was trimmed by 1 base and V by 4 bases; bases with no gene match: 0. The CDR3 DNA sequence: TGTGCCTGGAACAGGGGGAACACTGAAGCTTTCTTT. Its translation is CAWNRGNTEAFF.

The J gene is TRBJ2-3, the V gene TRBV2; 10 bases match TRBD2. The CDR3 runs 15 residues. J lost 6 bases, V lost 4 bases, and 7 bases had no gene match. Germline CDR1 SNHLY, CDR2 FYNNEI. The DNA for the CDR3 is TGTGCCAGCAGTGTCTTAGCGGGGGGCCTTGATACGCAGTATTTT. Translating it yields CASSVLAGGLDTQYF.